These 18 T cell receptor beta chains came from one sample sequenced in a study of shared clonotypes between healthy human individuals (dated by TCRdb to between 2020 and 2021). Library prep was done by the immunoSEQ multiplex PCR assay. Not all clones reach the TCRdb copy of this immuneACCESS table, which keeps in-frame sequences only. Checked studies attribute under half of the gap to unresolved V genes and leave the rest unexplained. The sample table holds roughly 2.2 million clones, of which around 93% were seen once. Roughly 0.34% of the sample comes from the top ten. The sequencing sample was made of naive CD4+ T cells from PBMCs. The cell subset or site label of this sample denotes: CD45RA+ positively selected. The origin of the receptors is a man between 18 and 29 years old in good health. Some clones in this sample may be carry-over from other donors' samples.

This chain uses TRBV2 with TRBJ1-2; 8 positions match TRBD1. J lost 7 bases, V lost 9 bases, and 4 bases had no gene match. CDR1 is SNHLY, CDR2 FYNNEI, per germline. The CDR3 totals 11 residues. In DNA form, the CDR3 reads TGTGCCAGTCGGCAGGGGGCTGGCTACACCTTC. It yields the protein CASRQGAGYTF.

This clone was seen once. The chain is built from TRBV7-3 and TRBJ2-1; no firm D call. V lost 5 bases and J lost 10, with 9 bases in between. The CDR3 has 11 residues. The V gene's germline CDR1 is SGHTA and CDR2 FQGTGA. CDR3 amino acids: CASSPSGEQFF. The CDR3 DNA reads TGTGCCAGCAGCCCCTCTGGAGAGCAGTTCTTC.

V and J are TRBV27 and TRBJ1-4; a possible D gene is TRBD1 (5 bases). V dropped 6 bases and J dropped 4 bases, with 27 bases sitting between them. The CDR3 is made up of 19 amino acids. Germline CDR1 MNHEY, CDR2 SMNVEV (reference sequence). This chain's CDR3 is CASSFTPGTALINNEKLFF. The CDR3 DNA reads TGTGCCAGCAGCTTCACCCCCGGGACGGCATTAATAAATAATGAAAAACTGTTTTTT. The variable domain in full, with the rest retrieved from reference TRBV27 and TRBJ1-4, is EAQVTQNPRYLITVTGKKLTVTCSQNMNHEYMSWYRQDPGLGLRQIYYSMNVEVTDKGDVPEGYKVSRKEKRNFPLILESPSPNQTSLYFCASSFTPGTALINNEKLFFGSGTQLSVL.

About this clone itself: The sample has other DNA sequences that encode this CDR3 too. The gene calls are TRBV2 and TRBJ2-1; 7 nucleotides line up with TRBD2. The CDR3 is made up of 13 amino acids. Per germline, CDR1 SNHLY and CDR2 FYNNEI. The V segment lost 4 bases and the J segment 4 bases; nucleotides outside the gene matches: 1. The CDR3 nucleotides read TGTGCCAGCAGTGGGACTAGGTACAATGAGCAGTTCTTC. It yields the protein CASSGTRYNEQFF.

The chain is built from TRBV7-2 and TRBJ2-7, with D possibly being TRBD1 or TRBD2 (5 bases each). This CDR3 has 14 residues. V was pared by 7 bases and J by 7 bases, with 20 bases between. Germline loops: CDR1 SGHTA, CDR2 FQGNSA. CDR3 loop: CASNPGRLAREQYF. CDR3 bases: TGTGCCAGCAACCCAGGGCGGCTAGCCCGGGAGCAGTACTTC.

As to this clone: The junction departs from the called germline gene at one end, perhaps through a read error. The same CDR3 arises from other DNA sequences in this sample as well. The J gene is TRBJ1-4, the V gene TRBV5-1, with D hard to call. CDR1 is SGHRS and CDR2 is YFSETQ in the germline V gene. The CDR3 consists of 13 residues. The CDR3 is CASSLVVNEKLFF. CDR3 bases: TGTGCCAGCAGCTTGGTTGTGAATGAAAAACTGTTTTTT.

A remark on this clone: This sample includes further DNA sequences coding for the same CDR3. The gene calls are TRBV10-3 and TRBJ1-5; D unresolved. Trimming cost V 3 bases and J 4 bases, with 13 bases left between them. Germline values: CDR1 ENHRY, CDR2 SYGVKD. The CDR3 runs to 15 residues. In DNA form, the CDR3 reads TGTGCCATCAGTGAAAGTCAGGTTCTTAATCAGCCCCAGCATTTT. It yields the protein CAISESQVLNQPQHF.

This clone was counted a few times. The rearrangement joins TRBV19 to TRBJ1-1, with D possibly matching TRBD1 (6 bases). V dropped 7 bases and J dropped 0 bases, with 12 bases sitting between them. The CDR3 is 14 residues long. Germline assignment: CDR1 LNHDA and CDR2 SQIVND (reference sequence). CDR3 protein: CASTTGQVNTEAFF. CDR3 DNA sequence: TGTGCCAGTACTACGGGACAAGTGAACACTGAAGCTTTCTTT.

This chain links TRBV28 with TRBJ2-2; 16 bases align to TRBD2. The CDR3 is 19 residues long. Looked up from germline, CDR1 is MDHEN and CDR2 is SYDVKM. The trim removed 3 bases at V and 6 bases at J, leaving 10 bases unmatched. CDR3 residues: CASSFPSGTSGRAAGELFF. The CDR3 DNA reads TGTGCCAGCAGTTTTCCGTCCGGGACTAGCGGGAGGGCCGCCGGGGAGCTGTTTTTT.

This clone was detected once. This chain joins TRBV7-9 and TRBJ1-5; the match to TRBD1 covers 11 bases. Losses at the gene ends were 5 bases for V and 6 bases for J; bases not matched to a gene: 6. Germline V gives CDR1 SEHNR, CDR2 FQNEAQ (reference sequence). The length of the CDR3 is 15 residues. CDR3 amino acids: CASSPTGQGGQPQHF. The CDR3 region has the DNA TGTGCCAGCAGCCCCACGGGACAGGGGGGTCAGCCCCAGCATTTT.

This clone appeared a single time. CDR3 loop: CASRIPGLAGVSDTQYF. The CDR3 nucleotides are TGTGCCAGCAGGATTCCGGGACTAGCGGGAGTCTCAGATACGCAGTATTTT. The chain couples TRBV28 to TRBJ2-3; 14 bases are shared with TRBD2. The CDR3 loop spans 17 amino acids. With V trimmed by 6 bases and J by 4 bases, 9 bases remained unmatched. Per germline, CDR1 MDHEN and CDR2 SYDVKM.

This clone was detected only once. The rearrangement joins TRBV19 to TRBJ1-5; D not certain. V was clipped by 3 bases and J by 6 bases, with 15 bases between them. The CDR3 is 15 residues long. Per the germline V gene, CDR1 is LNHDA and CDR2 is SQIVND (reference sequence). The CDR3 nucleotides read TGTGCCAGTAGTATCGCCCCGGCTGGGTCTCAGCCCCAGCATTTT. Translating gives CASSIAPAGSQPQHF.

V usage is TRBV28 and J usage is TRBJ1-3; D might be TRBD1 (5 bases). Trimming took off 1 base at V and 5 bases at J, with 15 bases between the two ends. Per germline, CDR1 MDHEN and CDR2 SYDVKM. The length of the CDR3 is 16 residues. The CDR3 sequence is CASSLSMTQGRNTIYF. The CDR3 coding sequence is TGTGCCAGCAGTTTATCTATGACGCAGGGTAGAAACACCATATATTTT.

The chain carries TRBV5-4 and TRBJ2-7; TRBD2 matches at 8 bases. The CDR3 covers 14 residues. With 7 bases clipped from V and 0 bases from J, the junction kept 6 bases outside the gene matches. Germline V gene sequence: CDR1 SGHNT, CDR2 YYREEE (reference sequence). Written as DNA, the CDR3 is TGTGCCAGCGGAGCGGGAGATAGCTCCTACGAGCAGTACTTC. Amino acid sequence: CASGAGDSSYEQYF.

This sequence joins TRBV6-5 and TRBJ1-2; 9 positions match TRBD1. V lost 5 bases, J lost 4 bases, and 5 bases stayed unmatched. CDR3 length equals 14 residues. Germline-derived CDR1 and CDR2 are MNHEY and SVGAGI. CDR3 in amino acids: CASSHRGQVYGYTF. The CDR3 DNA sequence: TGTGCCAGCAGTCACAGGGGGCAGGTCTATGGCTACACCTTC.

The rearrangement joins TRBV7-6 to TRBJ2-4, with D possibly being TRBD2 (5 bases). The CDR3 consists of 14 residues. Trimming pared 1 base from V and 10 bases from J, leaving 14 bases between. From germline, CDR1 is SGHVS and CDR2 FNYEAQ. In DNA, the CDR3 is TGTGCCAGCAGCTTAGTCGCTACCACGGGGATTCAGTACTTC. Protein: CASSLVATTGIQYF.

The chain links TRBV5-1 to TRBJ1-5, with D possibly TRBD1 on 5 matching bases. This CDR3 contains 15 residues. V lost 1 base and J 4 bases, leaving 12 bases between the germline ends. Germline values: CDR1 SGHRS, CDR2 YFSETQ. The chain's CDR3 is CASSLLGEANQPQHF. Here the CDR3 DNA reads TGCGCCAGCAGCTTGTTGGGGGAGGCGAATCAGCCCCAGCATTTT.

This clone was seen once. The chain uses TRBV5-6 and TRBJ2-7, with no clear D. The ends were cut back, 3 bases at V and 1 base at J, with 14 bases in the middle. Looked up from germline, CDR1 is SGHDT and CDR2 is YYEEEE. The CDR3 has 15 amino acids. This CDR3 reads CASSSASELSYEQYF. The CDR3 DNA is TGTGCCAGCAGCTCCGCGAGCGAACTTTCCTACGAGCAGTACTTC.